This T cell receptor (beta chain) was captured by sequencing in a study of CD8 T cells in Susac syndrome. Study overall: At blood draw, Susac syndrome patients were therapy-naive, on corticosteroids, or on intravenous immunoglobulin alone.

CDR1 is MGHRA and CDR2 is YSYEKL in the germline V gene. The CDR3 is made up of 16 amino acids. V was shortened by 0 bases and J by 5 bases, with 16 bases between the two germline ends. Findings and caveats of the study: In total CD8+ repertoires, sixteen Susac-specific public clones were found, and in CD8+ TEMRA repertoires, five were found.

The authors negatively isolated CD8+ and CD4+ T cells and FACS-enriched TEMRA cells. RNA amounts of roughly 0.5 to 1 ug underwent reverse transcription with random hexamers. TCRdb re-analysed the immunoSEQ multiplex PCR reads in MiXCR, keeping a single row per CDR3 protein. The profile covers around 170,000 distinct CDR3 sequences, with approximately 95% appearing a single time and around 0.16% taken by the ten largest. This clonotype was seen just once. Its antigen remains unidentified. This TCR was sampled from a human donor with Susac syndrome. Sequenced input: CD8+ T cells from PBMCs. The V and J genes are TRBV4-1 and TRBJ1-1, with unresolved D. This CDR3 is CASSQEDSLGGTEAFF. The CDR3 bases are TGCGCCAGCAGCCAAGAGGACTCACTGGGCGGGACTGAAGCTTTCTTT.